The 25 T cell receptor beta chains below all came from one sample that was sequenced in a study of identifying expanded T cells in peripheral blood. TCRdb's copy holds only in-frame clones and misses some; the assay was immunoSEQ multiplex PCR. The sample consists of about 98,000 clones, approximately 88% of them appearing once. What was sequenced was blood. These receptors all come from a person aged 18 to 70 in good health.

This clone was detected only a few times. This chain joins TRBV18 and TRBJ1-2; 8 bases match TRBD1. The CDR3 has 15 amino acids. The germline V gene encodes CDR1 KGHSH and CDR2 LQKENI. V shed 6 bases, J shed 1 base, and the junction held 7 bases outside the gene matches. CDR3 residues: CASSPDRGNNYGYTF. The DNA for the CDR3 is TGTGCCAGCTCCCCCGACAGGGGTAATAACTATGGCTACACCTTC.

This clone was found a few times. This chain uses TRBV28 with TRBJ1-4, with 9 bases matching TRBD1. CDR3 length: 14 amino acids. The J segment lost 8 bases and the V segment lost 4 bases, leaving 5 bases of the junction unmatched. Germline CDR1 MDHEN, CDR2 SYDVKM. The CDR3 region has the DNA TGTGCCAGCAGTTCACAGGGGGCGGAAGAAAAACTGTTTTTT. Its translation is CASSSQGAEEKLFF.

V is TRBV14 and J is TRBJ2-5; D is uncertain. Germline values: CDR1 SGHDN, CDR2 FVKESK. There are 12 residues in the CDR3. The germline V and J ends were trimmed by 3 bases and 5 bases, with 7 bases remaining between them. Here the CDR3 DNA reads TGTGCCAGCAGCCATATTCGGGAGACCCAGTACTTC. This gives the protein CASSHIRETQYF.

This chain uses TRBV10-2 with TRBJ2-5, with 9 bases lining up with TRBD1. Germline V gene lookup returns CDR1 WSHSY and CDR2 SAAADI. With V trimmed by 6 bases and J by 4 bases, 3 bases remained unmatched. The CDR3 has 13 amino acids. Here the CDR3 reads CASRTGGGETQYF. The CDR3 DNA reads TGCGCCAGCAGAACAGGGGGCGGAGAGACCCAGTACTTC.

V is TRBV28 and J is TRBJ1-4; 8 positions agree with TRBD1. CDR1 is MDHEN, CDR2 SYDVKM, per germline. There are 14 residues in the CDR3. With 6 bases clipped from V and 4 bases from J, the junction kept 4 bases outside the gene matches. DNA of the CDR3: TGTGCCAGCAGGCCGACAGGGGTTAATGAAAAACTGTTTTTT. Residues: CASRPTGVNEKLFF.

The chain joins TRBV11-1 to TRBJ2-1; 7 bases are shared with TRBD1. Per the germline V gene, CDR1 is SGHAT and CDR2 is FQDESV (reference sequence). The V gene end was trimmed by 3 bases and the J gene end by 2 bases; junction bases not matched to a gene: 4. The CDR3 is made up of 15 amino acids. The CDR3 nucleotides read TGTGCCAGCAGCTTTGGGACAGTTGCCTACAATGAGCAGTTCTTC. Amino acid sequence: CASSFGTVAYNEQFF.

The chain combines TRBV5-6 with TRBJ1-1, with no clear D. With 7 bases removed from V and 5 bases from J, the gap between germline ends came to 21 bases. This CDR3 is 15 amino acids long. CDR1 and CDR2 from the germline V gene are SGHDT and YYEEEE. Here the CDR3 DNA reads TGTGCCAGCTTAATAATTGGGTTTGAGCGAACTGAAGCTTTCTTT. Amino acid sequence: CASLIIGFERTEAFF.

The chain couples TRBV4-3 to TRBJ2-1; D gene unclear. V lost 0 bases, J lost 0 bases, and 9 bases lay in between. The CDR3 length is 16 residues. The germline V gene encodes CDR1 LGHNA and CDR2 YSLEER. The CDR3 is CASSQEIAGSYNEQFF. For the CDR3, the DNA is TGCGCCAGCAGCCAAGAAATCGCTGGCTCCTACAATGAGCAGTTCTTC.

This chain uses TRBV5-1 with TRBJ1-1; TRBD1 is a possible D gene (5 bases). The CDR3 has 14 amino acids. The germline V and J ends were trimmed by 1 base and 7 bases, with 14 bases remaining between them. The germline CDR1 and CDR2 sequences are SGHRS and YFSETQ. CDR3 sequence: CASSLPGGRGEAFF. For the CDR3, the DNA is TGCGCCAGCAGCTTGCCCGGGGGGAGAGGTGAAGCTTTCTTT. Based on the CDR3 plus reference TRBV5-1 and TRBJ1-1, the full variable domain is KAGVTQTPRYLIKTRGQQVTLSCSPISGHRSVSWYQQTPGQGLQFLFEYFSETQRNKGNFPGRFSGRQFSNSRSEMNVSTLELGDSALYLCASSLPGGRGEAFFGQGTRLTVV.

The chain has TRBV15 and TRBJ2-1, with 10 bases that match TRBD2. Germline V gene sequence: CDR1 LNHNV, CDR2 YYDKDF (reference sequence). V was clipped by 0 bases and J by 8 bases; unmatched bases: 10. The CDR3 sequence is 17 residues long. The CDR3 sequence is CATSRDHGGLAGDEQFF. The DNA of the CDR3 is TGTGCCACCAGCAGAGACCATGGGGGGCTAGCGGGAGATGAGCAGTTCTTC.

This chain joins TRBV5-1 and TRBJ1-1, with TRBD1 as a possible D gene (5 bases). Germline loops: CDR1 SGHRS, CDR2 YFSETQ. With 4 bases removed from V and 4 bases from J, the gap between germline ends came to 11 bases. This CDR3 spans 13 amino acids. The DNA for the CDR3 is TGCGCCAGCAGCGGGGCGCCGGGCACTGAAGCTTTCTTT. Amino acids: CASSGAPGTEAFF.

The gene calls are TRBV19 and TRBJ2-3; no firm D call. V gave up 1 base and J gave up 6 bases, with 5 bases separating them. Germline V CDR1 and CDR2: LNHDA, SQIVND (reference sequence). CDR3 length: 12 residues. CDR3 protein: CASSIVADTQYF. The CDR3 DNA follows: TGTGCCAGTAGTATAGTTGCGGATACGCAGTATTTT.

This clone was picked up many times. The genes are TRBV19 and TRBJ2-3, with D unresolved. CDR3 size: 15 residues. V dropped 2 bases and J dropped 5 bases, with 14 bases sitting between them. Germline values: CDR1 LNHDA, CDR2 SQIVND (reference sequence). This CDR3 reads CASSIRAGSKDTQYF. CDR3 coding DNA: TGTGCCAGTAGTATAAGGGCCGGGTCGAAAGATACGCAGTATTTT.

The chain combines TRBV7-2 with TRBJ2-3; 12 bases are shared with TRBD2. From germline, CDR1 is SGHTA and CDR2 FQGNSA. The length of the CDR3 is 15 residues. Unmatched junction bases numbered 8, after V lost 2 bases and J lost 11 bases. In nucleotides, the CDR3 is TGTGCCAGCAGCTTACGCCTAGCGGGGGGGCCGGGGCAGTATTTT. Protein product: CASSLRLAGGPGQYF. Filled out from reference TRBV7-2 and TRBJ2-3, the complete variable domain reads GAGVSQSPSNKVTEKGKDVELRCDPISGHTALYWYRQSLGQGLEFLIYFQGNSAPDKSGLPSDRFSAERTGGSVSTLTIQRTQQEDSAVYLCASSLRLAGGPGQYFGPGTRLTVL.

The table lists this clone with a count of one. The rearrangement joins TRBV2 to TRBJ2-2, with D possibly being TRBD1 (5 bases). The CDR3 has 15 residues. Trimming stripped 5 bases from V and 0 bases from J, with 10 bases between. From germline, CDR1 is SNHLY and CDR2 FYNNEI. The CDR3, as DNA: TGTGCCAGCAGTCAACAGGCCTCGAACACCGGGGAGCTGTTTTTT. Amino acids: CASSQQASNTGELFF.

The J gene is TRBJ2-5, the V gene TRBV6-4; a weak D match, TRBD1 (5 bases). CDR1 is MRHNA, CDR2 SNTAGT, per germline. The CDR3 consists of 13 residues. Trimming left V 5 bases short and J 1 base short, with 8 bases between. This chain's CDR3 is CASSRQLQETQYF. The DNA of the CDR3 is TGTGCCAGCAGTCGACAGCTCCAAGAGACCCAGTACTTC.

Here the CDR3 reads CASSRPPSYEQYF. In DNA, the CDR3 is TGTGCCAGTAGTAGACCCCCCTCCTACGAGCAGTACTTC. This chain joins TRBV19 and TRBJ2-7; no clear D gene. The CDR3 loop spans 13 amino acids. Germline-derived CDR1 and CDR2 are LNHDA and SQIVND (reference sequence). V was shortened by 4 bases and J by 0 bases, with 7 bases between the two germline ends.

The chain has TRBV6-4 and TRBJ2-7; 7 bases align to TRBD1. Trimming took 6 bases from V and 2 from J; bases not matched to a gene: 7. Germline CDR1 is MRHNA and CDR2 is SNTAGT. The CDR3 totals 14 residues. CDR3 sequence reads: CASSERTGTYEQYF. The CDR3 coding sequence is TGTGCCAGCAGCGAAAGGACAGGCACCTACGAGCAGTACTTC.

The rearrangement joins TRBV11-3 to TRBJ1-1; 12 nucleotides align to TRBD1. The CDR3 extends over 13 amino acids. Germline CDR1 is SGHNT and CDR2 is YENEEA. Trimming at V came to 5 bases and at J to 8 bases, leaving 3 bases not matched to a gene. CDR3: CASSPGQGAEAFF. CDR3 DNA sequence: TGTGCCAGCAGCCCGGGACAGGGGGCGGAAGCTTTCTTT. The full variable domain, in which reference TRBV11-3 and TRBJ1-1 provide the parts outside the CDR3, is EAGVVQSPRYKIIEKKQPVAFWCNPISGHNTLYWYLQNLGQGPELLIRYENEEAVDDSQLPKDRFSAERLKGVDSTLKIQPAELGDSAVYLCASSPGQGAEAFFGQGTRLTVV.

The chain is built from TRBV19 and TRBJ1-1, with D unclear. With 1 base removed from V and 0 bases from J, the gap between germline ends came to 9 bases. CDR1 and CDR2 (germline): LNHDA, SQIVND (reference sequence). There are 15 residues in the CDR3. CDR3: CASSIGQNLNTEAFF. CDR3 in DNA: TGTGCCAGTAGTATAGGGCAGAACCTGAACACTGAAGCTTTCTTT. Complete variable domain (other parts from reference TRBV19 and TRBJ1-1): DGGITQSPKYLFRKEGQNVTLSCEQNLNHDAMYWYRQDPGQGLRLIYYSQIVNDFQKGDIAEGYSVSREKKESFPLTVTSAQKNPTAFYLCASSIGQNLNTEAFFGQGTRLTVV.

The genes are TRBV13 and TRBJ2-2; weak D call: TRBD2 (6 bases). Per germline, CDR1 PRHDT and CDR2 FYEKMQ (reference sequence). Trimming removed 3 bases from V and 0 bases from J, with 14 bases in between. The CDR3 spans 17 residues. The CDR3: CASSFPKGLANTGELFF. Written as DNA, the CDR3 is TGTGCCAGCAGCTTCCCGAAGGGACTTGCGAACACCGGGGAGCTGTTTTTT.

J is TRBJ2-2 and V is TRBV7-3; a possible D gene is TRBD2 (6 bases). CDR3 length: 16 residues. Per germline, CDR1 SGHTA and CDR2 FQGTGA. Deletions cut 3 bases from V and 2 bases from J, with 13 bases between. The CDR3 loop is CASSFVSGDNTGELFF. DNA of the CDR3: TGTGCCAGCAGCTTTGTATCGGGGGATAACACCGGGGAGCTGTTTTTT.

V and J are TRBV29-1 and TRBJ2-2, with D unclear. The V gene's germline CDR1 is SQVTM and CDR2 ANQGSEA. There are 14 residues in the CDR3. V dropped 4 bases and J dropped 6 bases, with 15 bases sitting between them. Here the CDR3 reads CSVGGRSGAGELFF. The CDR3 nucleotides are TGCAGCGTTGGGGGTCGATCTGGGGCCGGGGAGCTGTTTTTT.

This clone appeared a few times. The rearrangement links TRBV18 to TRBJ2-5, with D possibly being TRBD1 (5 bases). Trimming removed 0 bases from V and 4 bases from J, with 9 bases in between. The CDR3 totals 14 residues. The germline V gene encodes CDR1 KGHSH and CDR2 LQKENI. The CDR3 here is CASSPPSRAETQYF. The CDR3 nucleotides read TGTGCCAGCTCACCACCTTCCAGGGCAGAGACCCAGTACTTC.

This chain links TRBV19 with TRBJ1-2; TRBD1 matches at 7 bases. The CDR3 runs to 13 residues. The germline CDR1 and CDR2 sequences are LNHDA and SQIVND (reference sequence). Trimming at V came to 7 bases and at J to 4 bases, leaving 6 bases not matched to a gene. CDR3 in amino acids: CASNRGGVYGYTF. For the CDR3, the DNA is TGTGCCAGTAATAGAGGGGGCGTCTATGGCTACACCTTC. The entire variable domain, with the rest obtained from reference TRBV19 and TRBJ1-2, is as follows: DGGITQSPKYLFRKEGQNVTLSCEQNLNHDAMYWYRQDPGQGLRLIYYSQIVNDFQKGDIAEGYSVSREKKESFPLTVTSAQKNPTAFYLCASNRGGVYGYTFGSGTRLTVV.